The 16 T cell receptor beta chains below come from one sample, sequenced in a study of blood T cells in healthy people across ages. A second PCR, run for about 7 to 12 cycles, used a sample-barcoded 5' primer plus a J-beta primer mix. In TCRdb, the 5' RACE reads were re-called with MiXCR into one record per CDR3 protein. The sample contains roughly 2 million distinct CDR3 sequences, around half of which appear only once. Sequences were obtained from blood. The source is a woman between 40 and 55 years old in good health.

The chain uses TRBV24-1 and TRBJ2-1, with 8 bases matching TRBD1. The CDR3 is made up of 15 amino acids. Germline loops: CDR1 KGHDR, CDR2 SFDVKD. The V and J ends lost 1 base and 7 bases, in that order; junction bases with no gene match: 5. The CDR3: CATSDLHTGGNEQFF. Written as DNA, the CDR3 is TGTGCCACCAGTGATTTACATACAGGGGGGAATGAGCAGTTCTTC.

This clonotype has only a few counts. This sequence joins TRBV12-3 or TRBV12-4 and TRBJ2-5; a weak D match, TRBD2 (6 bases). V gave up 5 bases and J gave up 2 bases, with 18 bases separating them. The CDR3 length is 16 residues. CDR3 protein: CASSLRGLRDQETQYF. CDR3 in DNA: TGTGCCAGCAGTCTCCGGGGACTTCGGGATCAAGAGACCCAGTACTTC.

This clonotype showed up just a few times. This chain uses TRBV6-1 with TRBJ2-1; D perhaps matches TRBD1 (6 bases). Germline CDR1 is MNHNS and CDR2 is SASEGT. This CDR3 comprises 15 residues. The ends were cut back, 4 bases at V and 0 bases at J, with 10 bases in the middle. CDR3 in DNA: TGTGCCAGCAGTGCAGGGGAAAGCTCCTACAATGAGCAGTTCTTC. Translating it yields CASSAGESSYNEQFF.

The chain carries TRBV20-1 and TRBJ2-1; 14 bases fit TRBD2. The CDR3 has 16 residues. Losses at the gene ends were 5 bases for V and 7 bases for J; bases not matched to a gene: 10. Germline V CDR1 and CDR2: DFQATT, SNEGSKA (reference sequence). CDR3 protein: CSAGNAGTSGRNEQFF. As DNA, the CDR3 is TGCAGTGCTGGGAACGCCGGGACTAGCGGGAGAAATGAGCAGTTCTTC.

This sequence joins TRBV3-1 and TRBJ1-2; perhaps TRBD1 as D (6 bases). In germline, CDR1 is LGHDT, CDR2 YNNKEL (reference sequence). V lost 2 bases and J 5 bases, leaving 15 bases between the germline ends. The CDR3 consists of 15 residues. The DNA of the CDR3 is TGTGCCAGCAGCCAAAATCCGGGGGCGGAGTATGGCTACACCTTC. This sequence encodes CASSQNPGAEYGYTF.

This sequence joins TRBV5-1 and TRBJ2-7; D possibly corresponds to TRBD2 (6 bases). Germline V gives CDR1 SGHRS, CDR2 YFSETQ. V dropped 10 bases and J dropped 0 bases, with 17 bases sitting between them. The CDR3 is made up of 14 amino acids. CDR3 DNA: TGCGCCGGACGGCGGGACGGCAGCTCCTACGAGCAGTACTTC. Amino acids: CAGRRDGSSYEQYF.

The chain employs TRBV10-3 and TRBJ2-3; 7 bases fit TRBD1. The CDR3 sequence is 15 residues long. The germline CDR1 and CDR2 sequences are ENHRY and SYGVKD. After removal of 6 bases from V and 2 bases from J, the junction contained 8 bases not matched to a gene. The chain's CDR3 is CAISSRQGITDTQYF. The DNA for the CDR3 is TGTGCCATCAGCTCAAGACAGGGAATCACAGATACGCAGTATTTT.

V gene TRBV6-5 combines with J gene TRBJ1-5, with TRBD1 identical over 7 bases. CDR3 length: 14 residues. Trimming cost V 5 bases and J 7 bases; bases outside gene matches: 8. Germline V gives CDR1 MNHEY, CDR2 SVGAGI. CDR3 nucleotides: TGTGCCAGCAGTGACAGGGATATAAGGCAGCCCCAGCATTTT. This codes for CASSDRDIRQPQHF.

This clonotype was seen a handful of times. This rearrangement joins TRBV7-2 to TRBJ2-5; no firm D call. This CDR3 spans 13 amino acids. V lost 6 bases and J 5 bases, leaving 13 bases between the germline ends. Germline V gene lookup returns CDR1 SGHTA and CDR2 FQGNSA. CDR3 DNA: TGTGCCAGCAGGATGGGGTCCTGGGAGACCCAGTACTTC. This sequence encodes CASRMGSWETQYF.

This chain links TRBV20-1 with TRBJ1-1; 10 bases align to TRBD1. Germline loops: CDR1 DFQATT, CDR2 SNEGSKA (reference sequence). The CDR3 extends over 13 amino acids. CDR3 loop: CGGQGRVLSQAFF. CDR3 bases: TGCGGGGGACAGGGGAGGGTGTTGAGCCAAGCTTTCTTT.

The rearrangement links TRBV24-1 to TRBJ2-3, with 13 bases identical to TRBD2. This CDR3 contains 16 residues. V shed 5 bases and J 3 bases; nucleotides not matched to a gene: 4. CDR1 KGHDR and CDR2 SFDVKD come from the germline V gene. CDR3 protein: CATSGTSGGVTDTQYF. CDR3 DNA sequence: TGTGCCACCAGTGGAACTAGCGGGGGGGTGACAGATACGCAGTATTTT.

This clonotype was seen ten or more times. The gene calls are TRBV10-3 and TRBJ2-7; 8 bases align to TRBD2. The germline V gene encodes CDR1 ENHRY and CDR2 SYGVKD. With V trimmed by 6 bases and J by 0 bases, 4 bases remained unmatched. The CDR3 consists of 14 residues. The CDR3 region is CAISQRGNSYEQYF. The CDR3 coding sequence is TGTGCCATCAGCCAGCGGGGGAACTCCTACGAGCAGTACTTC.

CDR3 sequence (DNA): TGTGCCAGCACCAAGGGACAGGGTAGGGGAGGCACTGAAGCTTTCTTT. Its translation is CASTKGQGRGGTEAFF. The rearrangement joins TRBV12-3 or TRBV12-4 to TRBJ1-1, with 9 positions matching TRBD1. V trimming: 7 bases; J trimming: 4 bases; junction bases outside the gene matches: 13. The CDR3 sequence is 16 residues long.

This clonotype was recorded at least ten times. V and J are TRBV10-2 and TRBJ2-4, with TRBD1 matching 8 bases. CDR3 length: 13 amino acids. With 6 bases clipped from V and 7 bases from J, the junction kept 5 bases outside the gene matches. Germline V gene data show CDR1 as WSHSY and CDR2 as SAAADI. The CDR3 loop reads CASRDRAGNIQYF. CDR3 nucleotide sequence: TGCGCCAGCAGGGACAGGGCAGGGAACATTCAGTACTTC.

The chain carries TRBV2 and TRBJ1-6; D remains ambiguous. Germline lookup yields CDR1 SNHLY and CDR2 FYNNEI. The CDR3 length is 17 residues. V shed 6 bases and J shed 0 bases, with 15 bases lying between them. The CDR3 reads CASSNQGSSSYNSPLHF. CDR3 nucleotide sequence: TGTGCCAGCAGCAACCAAGGGAGTAGCTCCTATAATTCACCCCTCCACTTT. Filled out from reference TRBV2 and TRBJ1-6, the complete variable domain reads EPEVTQTPSHQVTQMGQEVILRCVPISNHLYFYWYRQILGQKVEFLVSFYNNEISEKSEIFDDQFSVERPDGSNFTLKIRSTKLEDSAMYFCASSNQGSSSYNSPLHFGNGTRLTVT.

The rearrangement links TRBV7-2 to TRBJ2-5, with 8 nucleotides matching TRBD1. This CDR3 contains 14 residues. J gave up 13 bases and V 5 bases, and 15 bases lay outside the gene matches. Per the germline V gene, CDR1 is SGHTA and CDR2 is FQGNSA. DNA of the CDR3: TGTGCCAGCAGCCGCGGACAGGGACCCTACGAGCGGTACTTC. Translating gives CASSRGQGPYERYF.